This T cell receptor (beta chain) appears in the sequencing data of a study of cytomegalovirus exposure and HLA in healthy donors. Study at large: Clustering assigned 70% to 90% of the approximately 400 genotyped donors to the Caucasian-associated ancestry cluster.

V lost 4 bases, J lost 1 base, and 0 bases stayed unmatched. The germline V gene has CDR1 MRHNA and CDR2 SNTAGT. The length of the CDR3 is 14 residues. PCR employed 60 Vbeta and 13 Jbeta primers. TCRdb's copy holds only in-frame clones and misses some; the assay was immunoSEQ multiplex PCR. The sample has 140,000 to 150,000 clones; about 84% are singletons. Study results and limitations: The authors later found TCR association rates varying by HLA locus, with DRB1 most and HLA-C fewest. Most TCR beta V segments were productive about 87% or about 30% of the time in an earlier analysis.

Concerning this clone: Its antigen remains unidentified.

This sequence joins TRBV6-4 and TRBJ2-3; 9 bases align to TRBD2. Sequenced: PBMCs. The TCR sequence derives from a woman between 18 and 30 years old in good health and CMV-seropositive. The CDR3 reads CASSASGGTDTQYF. For the CDR3, the DNA is TGTGCCAGCAGTGCTAGCGGGGGCACAGATACGCAGTATTTT.